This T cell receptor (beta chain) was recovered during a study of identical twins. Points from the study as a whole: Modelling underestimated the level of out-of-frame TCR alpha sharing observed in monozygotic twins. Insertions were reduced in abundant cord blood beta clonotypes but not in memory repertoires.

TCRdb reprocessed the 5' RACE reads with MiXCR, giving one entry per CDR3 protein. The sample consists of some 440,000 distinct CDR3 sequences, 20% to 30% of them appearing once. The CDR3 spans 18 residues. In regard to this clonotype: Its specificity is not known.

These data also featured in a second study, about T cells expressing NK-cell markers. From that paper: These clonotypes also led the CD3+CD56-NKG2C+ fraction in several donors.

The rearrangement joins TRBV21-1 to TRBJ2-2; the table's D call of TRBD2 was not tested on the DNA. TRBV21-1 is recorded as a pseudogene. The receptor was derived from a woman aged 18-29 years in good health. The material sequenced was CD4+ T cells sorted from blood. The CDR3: CASRYTQLAGESTGELFF. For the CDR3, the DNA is TGTGCCAGCAGATACACACAGTTAGCGGGAGAGAGTACCGGGGAGCTGTTTTTT.